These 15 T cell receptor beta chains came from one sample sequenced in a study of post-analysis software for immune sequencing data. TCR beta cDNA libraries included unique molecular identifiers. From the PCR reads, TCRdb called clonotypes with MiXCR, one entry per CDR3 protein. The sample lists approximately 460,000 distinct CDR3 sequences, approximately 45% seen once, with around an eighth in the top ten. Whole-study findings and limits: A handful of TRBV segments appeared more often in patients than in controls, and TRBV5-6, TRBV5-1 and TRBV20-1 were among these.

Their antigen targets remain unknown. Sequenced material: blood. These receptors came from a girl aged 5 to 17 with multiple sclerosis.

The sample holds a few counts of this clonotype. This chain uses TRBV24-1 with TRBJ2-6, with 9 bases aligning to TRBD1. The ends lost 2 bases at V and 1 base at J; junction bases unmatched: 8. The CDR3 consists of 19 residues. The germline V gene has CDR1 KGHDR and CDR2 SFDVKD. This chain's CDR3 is CATSDWSTQGASGANVLTF. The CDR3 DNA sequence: TGTGCCACCAGTGATTGGAGTACACAGGGGGCATCTGGGGCCAACGTCCTGACTTTC.

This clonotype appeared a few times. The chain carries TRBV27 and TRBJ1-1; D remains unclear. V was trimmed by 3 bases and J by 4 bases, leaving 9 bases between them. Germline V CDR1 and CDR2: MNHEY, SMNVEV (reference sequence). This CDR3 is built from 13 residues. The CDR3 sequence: CASSFSESTEAFF. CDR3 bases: TGTGCCAGCAGTTTCTCAGAGAGCACTGAAGCTTTCTTT.

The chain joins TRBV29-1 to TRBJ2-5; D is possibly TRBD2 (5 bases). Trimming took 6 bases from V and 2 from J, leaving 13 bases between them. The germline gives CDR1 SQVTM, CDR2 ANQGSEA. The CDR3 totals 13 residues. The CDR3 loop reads CSVPAEGQETQYF. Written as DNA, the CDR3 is TGCAGCGTCCCGGCCGAGGGACAAGAGACCCAGTACTTC.

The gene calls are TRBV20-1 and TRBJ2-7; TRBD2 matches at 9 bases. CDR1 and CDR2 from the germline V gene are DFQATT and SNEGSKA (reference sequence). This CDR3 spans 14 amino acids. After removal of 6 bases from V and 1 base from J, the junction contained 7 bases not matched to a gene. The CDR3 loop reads CSAPPSGISYEQYF. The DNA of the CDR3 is TGCAGTGCGCCGCCTAGCGGGATTTCCTACGAGCAGTACTTC.

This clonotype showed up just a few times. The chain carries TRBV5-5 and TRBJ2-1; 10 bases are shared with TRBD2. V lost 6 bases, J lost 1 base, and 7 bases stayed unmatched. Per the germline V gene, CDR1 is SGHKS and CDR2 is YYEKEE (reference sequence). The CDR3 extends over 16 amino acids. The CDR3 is CASTPLAGPSYNEQFF. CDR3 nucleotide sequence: TGTGCCAGCACCCCACTAGCGGGACCTTCCTACAATGAGCAGTTCTTC.

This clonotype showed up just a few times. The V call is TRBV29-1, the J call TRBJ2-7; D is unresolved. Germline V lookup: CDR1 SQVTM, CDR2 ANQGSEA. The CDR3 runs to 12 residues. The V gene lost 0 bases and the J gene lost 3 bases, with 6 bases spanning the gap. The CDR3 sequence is CSVEDGVYEQYF. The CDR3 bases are TGCAGCGTTGAAGACGGCGTCTACGAGCAGTACTTC.

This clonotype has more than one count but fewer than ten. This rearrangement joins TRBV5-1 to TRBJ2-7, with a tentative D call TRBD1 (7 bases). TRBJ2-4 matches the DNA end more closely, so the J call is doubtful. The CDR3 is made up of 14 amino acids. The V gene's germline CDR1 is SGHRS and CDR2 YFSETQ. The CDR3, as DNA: TGCGCCAGCAGCTTGAGTCAGGGGGGAGACATTCAGTACTTC. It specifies CASSLSQGGDIQYF.

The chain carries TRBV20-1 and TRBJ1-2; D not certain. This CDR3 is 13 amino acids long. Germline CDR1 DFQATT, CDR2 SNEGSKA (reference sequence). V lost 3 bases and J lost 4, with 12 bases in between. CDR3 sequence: CSASVAGSYGYTF. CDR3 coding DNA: TGCAGTGCTAGCGTCGCGGGGAGCTATGGCTACACCTTC.

The chain's CDR3 is CASLRTSGRGYNEQFF. The CDR3 DNA sequence: TGTGCCAGCCTTCGGACTAGCGGGAGGGGCTACAATGAGCAGTTCTTC. V is TRBV27 and J is TRBJ2-1; 15 bases align to TRBD2. Germline V CDR1 and CDR2: MNHEY, SMNVEV (reference sequence). V lost 8 bases, J lost 3 bases, and 5 bases stayed unmatched. The CDR3 sequence is 16 residues long.

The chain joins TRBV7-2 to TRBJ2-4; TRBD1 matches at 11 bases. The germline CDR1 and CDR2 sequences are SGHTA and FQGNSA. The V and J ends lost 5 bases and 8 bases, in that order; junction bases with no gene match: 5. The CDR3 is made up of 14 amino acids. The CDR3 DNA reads TGTGCCAGCAGCCCCGGACAGGGGGCATACATTCAGTACTTC. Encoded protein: CASSPGQGAYIQYF.

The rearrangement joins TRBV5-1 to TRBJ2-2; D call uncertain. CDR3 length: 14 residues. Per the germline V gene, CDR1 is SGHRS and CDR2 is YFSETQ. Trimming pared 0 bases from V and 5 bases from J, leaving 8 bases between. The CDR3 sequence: CASSLVAATGELFF. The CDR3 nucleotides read TGCGCCAGCAGCTTGGTGGCAGCAACCGGGGAGCTGTTTTTT. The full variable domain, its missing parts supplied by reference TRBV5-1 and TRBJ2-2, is KAGVTQTPRYLIKTRGQQVTLSCSPISGHRSVSWYQQTPGQGLQFLFEYFSETQRNKGNFPGRFSGRQFSNSRSEMNVSTLELGDSALYLCASSLVAATGELFFGEGSRLTVL.

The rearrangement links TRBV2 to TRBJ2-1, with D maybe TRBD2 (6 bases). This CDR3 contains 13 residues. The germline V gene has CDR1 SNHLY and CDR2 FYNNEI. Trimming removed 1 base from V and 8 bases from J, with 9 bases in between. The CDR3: CASSEVPSDEQFF. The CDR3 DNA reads TGTGCCAGCAGTGAAGTTCCTAGCGATGAGCAGTTCTTC.

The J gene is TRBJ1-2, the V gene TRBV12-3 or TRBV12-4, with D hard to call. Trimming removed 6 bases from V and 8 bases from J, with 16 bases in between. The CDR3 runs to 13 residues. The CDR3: CASRLRAAEGYTF. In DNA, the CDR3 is TGTGCCAGCAGACTCCGGGCGGCGGAAGGCTACACCTTC.

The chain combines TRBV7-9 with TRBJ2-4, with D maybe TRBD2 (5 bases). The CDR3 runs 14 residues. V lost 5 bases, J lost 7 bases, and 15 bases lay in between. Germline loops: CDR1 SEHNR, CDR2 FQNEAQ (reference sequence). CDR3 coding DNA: TGTGCCAGCAGCCCCCTCTTTGAGGGTAACATTCAGTACTTC. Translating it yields CASSPLFEGNIQYF.

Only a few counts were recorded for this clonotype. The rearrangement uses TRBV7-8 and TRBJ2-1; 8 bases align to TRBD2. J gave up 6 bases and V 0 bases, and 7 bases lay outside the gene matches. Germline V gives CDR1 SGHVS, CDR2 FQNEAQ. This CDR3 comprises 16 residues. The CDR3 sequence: CASSLAGRLAINEQFF. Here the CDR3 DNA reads TGTGCCAGCAGCTTAGCGGGAAGACTAGCGATCAATGAGCAGTTCTTC.